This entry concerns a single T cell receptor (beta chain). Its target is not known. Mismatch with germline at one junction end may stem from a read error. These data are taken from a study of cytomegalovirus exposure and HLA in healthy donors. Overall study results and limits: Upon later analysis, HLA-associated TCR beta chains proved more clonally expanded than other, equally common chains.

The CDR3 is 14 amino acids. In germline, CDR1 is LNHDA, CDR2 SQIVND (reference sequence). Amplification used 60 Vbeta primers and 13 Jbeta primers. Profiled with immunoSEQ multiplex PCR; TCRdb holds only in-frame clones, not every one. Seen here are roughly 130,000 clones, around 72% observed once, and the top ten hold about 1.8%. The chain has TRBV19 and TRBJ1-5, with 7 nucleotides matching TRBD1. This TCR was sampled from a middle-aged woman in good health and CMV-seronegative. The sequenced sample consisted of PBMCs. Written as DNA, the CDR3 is TGTGCCAGTAGTACGTGGGACAGCAGTCAGCCCCAGCATTTT. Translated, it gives CASSTWDSSQPQHF.